The rows below give T cell receptor beta chains drawn from one sample of a study of blood T cell repertoires in COVID-19. TCRdb's copy holds only in-frame clones and misses some; the assay was immunoSEQ multiplex PCR. The data hold roughly 200,000 clones, with roughly 86% observed a single time. The sequenced sample consisted of PBMCs or T cells enriched from blood (not recorded which). These receptors originate from a woman between 25 and 40 years old who had recovered from COVID-19. Each CDR3 is given with its conserved first and last residue. Fields, in order: CDR3 length, J gene, D gene, V gene, clone size, CDR3 protein, CDR3 DNA. D genes are given only for firm matches. Size is omitted from some rows. Given values are once, few, many or a class for expanded clones.

16	TRBJ2-3	TRBD1	TRBV19	few	CASSIGPGGFVDTQYF	TGTGCCAGTAGTATAGGGCCAGGGGGATTCGTCGATACGCAGTATTTT
13	TRBJ2-5	TRBD2	TRBV5-1	.	CASSSTSVQTQYF	TGCGCCAGCAGCTCAACTAGCGTCCAGACCCAGTACTTC
16	TRBJ2-3	.	TRBV5-4	.	CASSYDKQGDTDTQYF	TGTGCCAGCAGCTACGACAAACAGGGAGACACAGATACGCAGTATTTT
17	TRBJ2-7	TRBD2	TRBV18	.	CASSPNRPGGNSYEQYF	TGTGCCAGCTCACCCAACAGACCGGGAGGCAACTCCTACGAGCAGTACTTC
16	TRBJ2-3	.	TRBV29-1	.	CSVEDNLATRTDTQYF	TGCAGCGTTGAGGATAATCTAGCGACCCGCACAGATACGCAGTATTTT
13	TRBJ2-1	.	TRBV19	.	CASSSTGNNEQFF	TGTGCCAGTAGTAGTACAGGGAACAATGAGCAGTTCTTC
15	TRBJ1-4	.	TRBV16	.	CASSQGPRADEKLFF	TGTGCCAGCAGCCAAGGTCCGAGGGCCGATGAAAAACTGTTTTTT
16	TRBJ1-1	.	TRBV2	.	CASSEFRPGQGGEAFF	TGTGCCAGCAGTGAATTTCGCCCCGGCCAGGGTGGTGAAGCTTTCTTT
12	TRBJ2-7	TRBD2	TRBV12-5	.	CASGPSGSEQYF	TGTGCTAGTGGGCCTAGCGGGAGCGAGCAGTACTTC
14	TRBJ2-1	.	TRBV7-2	.	CASSLVGADNEQFF	TGTGCCAGCAGCTTAGTTGGGGCCGACAATGAGCAGTTCTTC
15	TRBJ1-6	.	TRBV28	.	CASSPPGGLNSPLHF	TGTGCCAGCAGTCCGCCGGGGGGCCTCAATTCACCCCTCCACTTT
12	TRBJ2-7	TRBD1	TRBV7-9	.	CASSEQGGEQYF	TGTGCCAGCAGCGAACAGGGGGGCGAGCAGTACTTC
15	TRBJ2-2	.	TRBV2	.	CASSGQNLNTGELFF	TGTGCCAGCAGCGGACAGAACCTCAACACCGGGGAGCTGTTTTTT
16	TRBJ2-7	TRBD2	TRBV27	.	CASSFSGTSGSYEQYF	TGTGCCAGCAGTTTTTCTGGGACTAGCGGGTCCTACGAGCAGTACTTC
13	TRBJ2-1	.	TRBV11-2	.	CASRNWGAGYQFF	TGTGCCAGCAGGAACTGGGGAGCAGGCTATCAGTTCTTC
13	TRBJ1-5	.	TRBV24-1	.	CATSNRVDQPQHF	TGTGCCACCAGTAACAGGGTCGATCAGCCCCAGCATTTT
16	TRBJ2-7	.	TRBV5-1	.	CASSLEPSGSSYEQYF	TGCGCCAGCAGCTTGGAACCCTCAGGAAGCTCCTACGAGCAGTACTTC
16	TRBJ1-1	.	TRBV5-1	.	CASSLRQALTATEAFF	TGCGCCAGCAGCTTAAGACAAGCCCTTACAGCCACTGAAGCTTTCTTT
18	TRBJ1-3	.	TRBV6-6	.	CASSLTLGGRSSGNTIYF	TGTGCCAGCAGTCTCACCCTGGGGGGACGAAGCTCTGGAAACACCATATATTTT
15	TRBJ2-7	TRBD2	TRBV19	few	CASKRTRTGVYEQYF	TGTGCCAGTAAGCGGACTAGGACGGGAGTCTACGAGCAGTACTTC
14	TRBJ2-1	.	TRBV29-1	.	CSVQGLPKINEQFF	TGCAGCGTACAGGGATTGCCTAAAATCAATGAGCAGTTCTTC
16	TRBJ2-1	TRBD1	TRBV27	.	CASSLSMGQGRNEQFF	TGTGCCAGCAGTTTATCGATGGGACAGGGTCGGAATGAGCAGTTCTTC
14	TRBJ1-2	.	TRBV30	.	CAWTLGWGEGGYTF	TGTGCCTGGACCTTAGGGTGGGGGGAAGGTGGCTACACCTTC
13	TRBJ1-6	.	TRBV2	once	CASRQDFNSPLHF	TGTGCCAGCAGACAGGATTTTAATTCACCCCTCCACTTT
17	TRBJ2-3	TRBD2	TRBV9	.	CASSGYGTSGSSDTQYF	TGTGCCAGCAGCGGATACGGGACTAGCGGGAGTTCAGATACGCAGTATTTT
15	TRBJ2-5	TRBD1	TRBV28	.	CATTQGARIEETQYF	TGTGCCACGACGCAGGGGGCGCGAATAGAGGAGACCCAGTACTTC
16	TRBJ2-7	TRBD1	TRBV9	.	CASSANPGQGVGEQYF	TGTGCCAGCAGCGCCAACCCGGGACAGGGGGTCGGCGAGCAGTACTTC
15	TRBJ1-2	.	TRBV5-6	.	CASSWTGLSGAGYTF	TGTGCCAGCAGCTGGACGGGACTCTCGGGAGCTGGCTACACCTTC
20	TRBJ2-2	.	TRBV10-2	.	CASSERSHTQRQKHTGELFF	TGCGCCAGCAGTGAACGTTCTCACACTCAAAGACAGAAACACACCGGGGAGCTGTTTTTT
13	TRBJ2-4	.	TRBV5-4	.	CASSWEQGNIQYF	TGTGCCAGCAGCTGGGAGCAGGGGAACATTCAGTACTTC
13	TRBJ1-2	.	TRBV11-2	few	CASSRGGYYGYTF	TGTGCCAGCAGCCGGGGGGGGTACTATGGCTACACCTTC
15	TRBJ2-4	TRBD1	TRBV27	.	CASSSGQGDLNIQYF	TGTGCCAGCAGTTCGGGACAGGGGGACCTAAACATTCAGTACTTC
14	TRBJ2-2	.	TRBV19	.	CASSPRQGGGELFF	TGTGCCAGTAGTCCCCGCCAGGGTGGCGGGGAGCTGTTTTTT
14	TRBJ1-3	.	TRBV6-5	.	CASRDNQGGNTIYF	TGTGCCAGCAGGGACAATCAGGGTGGAAACACCATATATTTT
12	TRBJ2-7	.	TRBV28	.	CASRDSYREQYF	TGTGCCAGCAGGGACTCCTATAGGGAGCAGTACTTC
12	TRBJ2-2	.	TRBV6-5	.	CASSYSGGELFF	TGTGCCAGCAGTTACTCCGGCGGGGAGCTGTTTTTT
15	TRBJ1-4	.	TRBV6-5	.	CASSYSWGSNEKLFF	TGTGCCAGCAGTTACAGCTGGGGCTCGAATGAAAAACTGTTTTTT
12	TRBJ2-7	.	TRBV19	.	CASKASPYEQYF	TGTGCCAGTAAAGCGTCACCCTACGAGCAGTACTTC
13	TRBJ2-5	.	TRBV11-2	.	CASSLDPSRTQYF	TGTGCCAGCAGCTTAGACCCTTCCAGAACCCAGTACTTC
14	TRBJ1-2	TRBD1	TRBV6-6	.	CAIRVTGRSGGYTF	TGTGCCATCAGGGTGACAGGGCGTTCAGGGGGCTACACCTTC
16	TRBJ2-7	TRBD2	TRBV27	once	CASSPETSGSTYEQYF	TGTGCCAGCAGTCCTGAGACTAGCGGGTCTACCTACGAGCAGTACTTC
16	TRBJ2-1	TRBD2	TRBV24-1	.	CATSDPGLAGINEQFF	TGTGCCACCAGTGATCCGGGACTAGCGGGTATCAATGAGCAGTTCTTC
13	TRBJ2-1	TRBD1	TRBV6-5	.	CASSSDRANEQFF	TGTGCCAGCAGTTCTGACAGGGCGAATGAGCAGTTCTTC
14	TRBJ2-2	.	TRBV11-3	.	CASSPRLNTGELFF	TGTGCCAGCAGCCCCCGTTTGAACACCGGGGAGCTGTTTTTT
16	TRBJ2-3	.	TRBV24-1	.	CATSDLGRGRTDTQYF	TGTGCCACCAGTGATTTGGGCCGAGGGAGGACAGATACGCAGTATTTT
12	TRBJ2-7	.	TRBV12-3/TRBV12-4	.	CASSPGGYEQYF	TGTGCCAGCTCTCCAGGGGGGTACGAGCAGTACTTC
14	TRBJ2-3	TRBD2	TRBV9	once	CASSVGTSPDTQYF	TGTGCCAGCAGCGTAGGGACTAGTCCGGATACGCAGTATTTT
16	TRBJ1-2	TRBD1	TRBV7-9	few	CASSSITGTGDYGYTF	TGTGCCAGCAGCTCCATTACCGGGACAGGGGACTATGGCTACACCTTC
13	TRBJ2-1	.	TRBV13	.	CASSLRGRNEQFF	TGTGCCAGCAGCCTCAGGGGGAGGAATGAGCAGTTCTTC
13	TRBJ2-1	TRBD2	TRBV14	many	CASRREGYNEQFF	TGTGCCAGCAGAAGGGAGGGCTACAATGAGCAGTTCTTC